Listed below are T cell receptor beta chains from one sample, sequenced in a study of T cell changes during pregnancy in multiple sclerosis. TCRdb's table, derived via immunoSEQ multiplex PCR, lists solely in-frame clones and lacks some. Of about 40,000 clones detected, around 90% appear once; the ten largest clones hold under 0.95%. The source was CD4+ T cells from peripheral blood mononuclear cells, collected after pregnancy. Receptors were obtained from a female donor with multiple sclerosis, enrolled in a pregnancy study. Each CDR3 is given with its conserved first and last residue. D genes are given only for firm matches. Clone size is shown for a subset of rows, as once, few, many or a class of expanded clone.

D gene	J gene	clone size	V gene	CDR3 DNA	CDR3 protein
-	TRBJ1-1	once	TRBV18	TGTGCCAGCTCACCAGGGCCCCAGGGGAACACTGAAGCTTTCTTT	CASSPGPQGNTEAFF
TRBD1	TRBJ1-5	once	TRBV6-5	TGTGCCAGCAGTTTGTACAGGGGGAGCAATCAGCCCCAGCATTTT	CASSLYRGSNQPQHF
-	TRBJ1-2	-	TRBV10-3	TGTGCCATCAGTGAAGGACAGCCTGGAGCTAACTATGGCTACACCTTC	CAISEGQPGANYGYTF
-	TRBJ2-7	-	TRBV7-2	TGTGCCAGCAGCAGGGGCCTCGGGTTTTCCTACGAGCAGTACTTC	CASSRGLGFSYEQYF
-	TRBJ2-1	-	TRBV5-1	TGCGCCAGCAGCCTTGACCTAGCGCAACCTCAGTTCTTC	CASSLDLAQPQFF
-	TRBJ1-4	-	TRBV28	TGTGCCAGCAGTCCCCCGTCAGCAACTAATGAAAAACTGTTTTTT	CASSPPSATNEKLFF
TRBD1	TRBJ1-1	-	TRBV10-3	TGTGCCATCAGCGGAAACAGGGGGAGTTGGTCCGACACTGAAGCTTTCTTT	CAISGNRGSWSDTEAFF
-	TRBJ1-1	-	TRBV29-1	TGCAGCGCCGTAGGACCCTCGGGGGGCGCAGCTTTCTTT	CSAVGPSGGAAFF
-	TRBJ1-1	-	TRBV5-1	TGCGCCAGCAGCTTTACGGGCCGACAGTCTCTGGGTGAAGCTTTCTTT	CASSFTGRQSLGEAFF
TRBD1	TRBJ1-6	-	TRBV2	TGTGCCAGCAGGACAGGGGACTTGGTTGATAATTCACCCCTCCACTTT	CASRTGDLVDNSPLHF
TRBD2	TRBJ2-5	-	TRBV2	TGTGCCAGCAGTGAAGCGTTAGCGGGGGGGGAAGAGACCCAGTACTTC	CASSEALAGGEETQYF
TRBD1	TRBJ1-1	-	TRBV6-1	TGTGCCAGCTCCAGGGGGTACACTGAAGCTTTCTTT	CASSRGYTEAFF
TRBD1	TRBJ1-2	once	TRBV5-1	TGCGCCAGCAGCTCCGGACAGGGGTCTGGCTACACCTTC	CASSSGQGSGYTF
-	TRBJ1-5	-	TRBV28	TGTGCCAGCAGGCGAGGACATGACGGACAGCCCCAGCATTTT	CASRRGHDGQPQHF
-	TRBJ2-3	-	TRBV10-1	TGCGCCAGCAGTGAAGGAGGGATAGCAGATACGCAGTATTTT	CASSEGGIADTQYF
TRBD2	TRBJ2-1	-	TRBV4-2	TGTGCCAGCAGGCGGGAGGCTAGCGGGGGCGATGAGCAGTTCTTC	CASRREASGGDEQFF
-	TRBJ2-2	-	TRBV9	TGTGCCAGCAGCCCCCACCCGGGTGCCGGGGAGCTGTTTTTT	CASSPHPGAGELFF
TRBD1	TRBJ1-2	-	TRBV7-3	TGTGCCAGCAGCTTACGCCCCTCCGGGACAGATGGCTACACCTTC	CASSLRPSGTDGYTF
TRBD1	TRBJ2-5	once	TRBV30	TGTGCCTGGAGTCCCCTCCCGACAGGGCCTGCATCCCAGTACTTC	CAWSPLPTGPASQYF
TRBD1	TRBJ2-7	-	TRBV7-3	TGTGCCAGCAGCCCGACAGGGGCGGGCGAGCAGTACTTC	CASSPTGAGEQYF
-	TRBJ2-5	-	TRBV6-1	TGTGCCAGCAGTGCCTCCTTTGAGACCCAGTACTTC	CASSASFETQYF
-	TRBJ1-1	-	TRBV4-1	TGCGCCAGCAGCCAAGAATGGTCGGGGGACACTGAAGCTTTCTTT	CASSQEWSGDTEAFF